What follows are 3 T cell receptor beta chains derived from one specimen sequenced in a study of blood T cell repertoires in COVID-19. The table came from immunoSEQ multiplex PCR; TCRdb's copy has only in-frame clones and leaves some out. The sample has roughly 160,000 clones; approximately 82% are singletons. Sequenced material: peripheral blood. The receptors originated from a woman aged 80 or over with active or convalescent COVID-19.

This CDR3 reads CATSALGLAGDTGELFF. The CDR3 nucleotides are TGTGCCACCAGTGCCCTCGGGCTAGCGGGAGACACCGGGGAGCTGTTTTTT. The chain couples TRBV24-1 to TRBJ2-2, with 10 bases matching TRBD2. V was clipped by 5 bases and J by 3 bases; unmatched bases: 8. Germline CDR1 KGHDR, CDR2 SFDVKD. This CDR3 comprises 17 residues.

The chain couples TRBV6-6 to TRBJ1-2, with 10 bases fitting TRBD1. With V trimmed by 0 bases and J by 8 bases, 9 bases remained unmatched. CDR1 is MNHNY and CDR2 is SVGAGI in the germline V gene (reference sequence). This CDR3 region has 16 residues. CDR3 residues: CASSYSRDRGSGGYTF. The CDR3 DNA follows: TGTGCCAGCAGTTACTCAAGGGACAGGGGTTCGGGAGGCTACACCTTC.

This rearrangement joins TRBV5-1 to TRBJ2-2; D may be TRBD2 (5 bases). CDR1 SGHRS and CDR2 YFSETQ come from the germline V gene. With 5 bases removed from V and 5 bases from J, the gap between germline ends came to 16 bases. CDR3 length: 15 residues. The DNA for the CDR3 is TGCGCCAGCAGGTTAGGAGCGGACCGGACCGGGGAGCTGTTTTTT. It specifies CASRLGADRTGELFF.